This T cell receptor beta chain emerged from a study of T cell changes during pregnancy in multiple sclerosis. The length of the CDR3 is 15 residues. Germline CDR1 reads SGHVS; CDR2 reads FNYEAQ. The V gene lost 1 base and the J gene lost 0 bases, with 9 bases spanning the gap. Produced via immunoSEQ multiplex PCR; TCRdb's table is partial and in-frame only. The sample has about 120,000 clones; about 94% are singletons. The specimen was peripheral blood, collected before pregnancy. This receptor was obtained from a female donor with multiple sclerosis, enrolled in a pregnancy study. V gene TRBV7-6 combines with J gene TRBJ1-1, with D unresolved. The CDR3: CASSLGTEMNTEAFF. The CDR3 DNA follows: TGTGCCAGCAGCTTAGGAACAGAAATGAACACTGAAGCTTTCTTT.